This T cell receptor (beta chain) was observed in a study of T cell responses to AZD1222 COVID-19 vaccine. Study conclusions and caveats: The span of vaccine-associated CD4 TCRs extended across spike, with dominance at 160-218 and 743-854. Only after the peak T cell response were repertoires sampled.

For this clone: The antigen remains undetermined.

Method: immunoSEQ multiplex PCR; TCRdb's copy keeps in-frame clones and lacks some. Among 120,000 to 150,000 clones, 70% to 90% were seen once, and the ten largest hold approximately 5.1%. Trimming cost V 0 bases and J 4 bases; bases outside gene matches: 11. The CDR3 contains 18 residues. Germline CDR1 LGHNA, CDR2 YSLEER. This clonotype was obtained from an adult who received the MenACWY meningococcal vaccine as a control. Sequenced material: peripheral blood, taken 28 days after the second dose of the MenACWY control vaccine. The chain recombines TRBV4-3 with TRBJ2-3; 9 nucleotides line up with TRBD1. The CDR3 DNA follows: TGCGCCAGCAGCCAAGATTTGGGACAGGGTGAAGCCCCAGATACGCAGTATTTT. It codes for CASSQDLGQGEAPDTQYF.